The rows below give T cell receptor beta chains drawn from one sample of a study of T cell repertoires in cytomegalovirus infection. A single record per CDR3 protein comes from TCRdb applying MiXCR to the reads. Of about 260,000 distinct CDR3 sequences listed, around 13% are singletons. The sequencing input was PBMCs. The origin of the receptors is a human donor in good health (CMV status not recorded). Some clones in this sample may be carry-over from other donors' samples. Each CDR3 is given with its conserved first and last residue. D genes are given only for firm matches. Clone size appears in some rows only: once, few, many, or a class for an expanded clone.

TRBV20-1,16,many,TRBJ2-1,.,TGCAGTTACAACCACCCGACGGGGGAATACTACAATGAGCAGTTCTTC,CSYNHPTGEYYNEQFF
TRBV7-2,14,many,TRBJ2-7,.,TGTGCCAGCAGCTTCCCCGGACAGTCCTACGAGCAGTACTTC,CASSFPGQSYEQYF
TRBV29-1,13,.,TRBJ1-1,.,TGCAGCGTGAGGACACTAATGAACACTGAAGCTTTCTTT,CSVRTLMNTEAFF
TRBV6-2/TRBV6-3,15,many,TRBJ2-7,.,TGTGCCAGCAGCGGGGGAGCGGGCCTTACCTACGAGCAGTACTTC,CASSGGAGLTYEQYF
TRBV27,15,many,TRBJ1-5,.,TGTGCCAGCAGTTTAGGACGGTCTCACCATCAGCCCCAGCATTTT,CASSLGRSHHQPQHF
TRBV6-5,13,many,TRBJ1-1,TRBD1,TGTGCCAGCACCCTGAGGCGGACAGGGGAAGCTTTCTTT,CASTLRRTGEAFF
TRBV7-9,14,many,TRBJ1-1,.,TGTGCCAGCGGACCGCAGGGTCGGTTGACTGAAGCTTTCTTT,CASGPQGRLTEAFF
TRBV10-3,14,many,TRBJ2-4,.,TGTGCCATCAGTAACCGGGACACCAAAAACATTCAGTACTTC,CAISNRDTKNIQYF
TRBV7-2,13,few,TRBJ1-2,.,TGTGCCAGCAGTACTAGCACAGGGTATGGCTACACCTTC,CASSTSTGYGYTF
TRBV5-6,17,few,TRBJ2-5,.,TGTGCCAGCAGCTCGAGACTAACCGACCGGAGACAAGAGACCCAGTACTTC,CASSSRLTDRRQETQYF
TRBV6-2/TRBV6-3,12,few,TRBJ2-5,.,TGTGCCAGCAGTTATATTGGGGAGACCCAGTACTTC,CASSYIGETQYF
TRBV20-1,15,few,TRBJ1-5,.,TGCAGTGCTAGAGGGACAGCTAGAGACAATCAGCCCCAGCATTTT,CSARGTARDNQPQHF
TRBV20-1,15,few,TRBJ2-1,TRBD2,TGCAGTGCTAGAACCGGGACTAGCGGGAGGAATGAGCAGTTCTTC,CSARTGTSGRNEQFF
TRBV7-2,14,many,TRBJ2-7,TRBD2,TGTGCCAGCAGCCCTAGCGGGAGATCGTACGAGCAGTACTTC,CASSPSGRSYEQYF
TRBV6-1,13,few,TRBJ2-1,.,TGTGCCAGCCCAGGGGAAACCTACAATGAGCAGTTCTTC,CASPGETYNEQFF
TRBV7-9,15,many,TRBJ2-3,TRBD2,TGTGCCAGCAGCTTAAAAGCGGGGGGGCTTGATACGCAGTATTTT,CASSLKAGGLDTQYF
TRBV12-3/TRBV12-4,17,.,TRBJ2-2,.,TGTGCCAGCACCTCCTCCGAGGGGGGAGTGGGCACCGGGGAGCTGTTTTTT,CASTSSEGGVGTGELFF
TRBV19,14,many,TRBJ2-7,TRBD1,TGTGCCAGTAGTGTTGGACAGGGCAGCTACGAGCAGTACTTC,CASSVGQGSYEQYF
TRBV29-1,11,.,TRBJ1-1,.,TGCAGCGGGAGGAGGAGCACTGAAGCTTTCTTT,CSGRRSTEAFF
TRBV10-3,16,.,TRBJ2-7,.,TGTGTTTCCATCGGTAAGGACCCACATAGCGCGTACGAGCAGTACTTC,CVSIGKDPHSAYEQYF
TRBV28,14,many,TRBJ1-1,.,TGTGCCAGCAGTGGCAAGACATACGGACCTGAAGCTTTCTTT,CASSGKTYGPEAFF
TRBV12-3/TRBV12-4,14,few,TRBJ2-3,TRBD1,TGTGCCAGCAGGTCAGGGGGCTTTGGAGATACGCAGTATTTT,CASRSGGFGDTQYF
TRBV12-3/TRBV12-4,12,.,TRBJ1-1,.,TGTGCCAGCAGTTTAACCCCGACTGAAGCTTTCTTT,CASSLTPTEAFF
TRBV7-6,18,many,TRBJ2-7,TRBD2,TGTGCCAGCAGCTTAGAATCGGTTCTAGCGGCTCCCGCCTACGAGCAGTACTTC,CASSLESVLAAPAYEQYF
TRBV18,16,many,TRBJ1-4,.,TGTGCCAGCTCACCCGCCAGAAGGGCAACTAATGAAAAACTGTTTTTT,CASSPARRATNEKLFF
TRBV9,15,many,TRBJ2-1,TRBD2,TGTGCCAGCAGCGTAGGGACTAGCGGGAACAATGAGCAGTTCTTC,CASSVGTSGNNEQFF
TRBV12-3/TRBV12-4,15,.,TRBJ2-7,TRBD2,TGTGCCAGCGTAACTAGCGGGAGCCAGAGGAGCGAGCAGTACTTC,CASVTSGSQRSEQYF
TRBV7-8,15,many,TRBJ1-4,.,TGTGCCAGCAGCTTATTCAGCAGATACGATGAAAAACTGTTTTTT,CASSLFSRYDEKLFF
TRBV20-1,13,.,TRBJ2-1,.,TGCAGTGCCCCCCGGACGGCGGGCAATGAGCAGTTCTTC,CSAPRTAGNEQFF
TRBV12-3/TRBV12-4,13,few,TRBJ2-7,.,TGTGCCAGCAGCTCCCTTAGGTCCTACGAGCAGTACTTC,CASSSLRSYEQYF
TRBV7-2,14,many,TRBJ1-4,.,TGTGCCAGCGCCCCGTCGGGGTTTCATGAAAAACTGTTTTTT,CASAPSGFHEKLFF
TRBV6-6,14,.,TRBJ2-7,.,TGTGCCAGCAGTTACTCGGACGGCGTTTACGAGCAGTACTTC,CASSYSDGVYEQYF
TRBV5-5,17,few,TRBJ1-1,TRBD1,TGTGCCAGCAGCTTGACCCGAACGGACAGGGGGGTCACTGAAGCTTTCTTT,CASSLTRTDRGVTEAFF
TRBV20-1,16,few,TRBJ2-1,.,TGCAGTCAGACATCAAGGGCGGTACTGGAGTACAATGAGCAGTTCTTC,CSQTSRAVLEYNEQFF
TRBV29-1,15,.,TRBJ2-1,.,TGCAGCGCTGGGGGAAAGCTGGACTCCTACAATGAGCAGTTCTTC,CSAGGKLDSYNEQFF
TRBV7-6,14,many,TRBJ2-7,TRBD1,TGTGCCAGCAGCTCGGGACAGGGTTACTACGAGCAGTACTTC,CASSSGQGYYEQYF
TRBV14,14,few,TRBJ2-2,.,TGTGCCAGCAGCCAAGACGTGGGGTCCGGGGAGCTGTTTTTT,CASSQDVGSGELFF
TRBV5-1,14,few,TRBJ2-7,.,TGCGCCAGCAGCTTGACCGAGCCTACCTACGAGCAGTACTTC,CASSLTEPTYEQYF
TRBV19,15,few,TRBJ1-5,.,TGTGCCAGTAGTATTCCCGACAGGTTCAATCAGCCCCAGCATTTT,CASSIPDRFNQPQHF
TRBV4-1,17,many,TRBJ2-1,TRBD2,TGCGCCAGCAGCCAAGATGAGGGACTAGCGGGAATCAATGAGCAGTTCTTC,CASSQDEGLAGINEQFF
TRBV28,14,.,TRBJ1-5,.,TGTGCCAGCGCCCCAATGGGGTTATCTTGGCCCCAGCATTTT,CASAPMGLSWPQHF
TRBV24-1,11,.,TRBJ1-1,.,TGTGCCACCAGTGCCGGGACAGAAGCTTTCTTT,CATSAGTEAFF
TRBV4-1,20,.,TRBJ2-3,TRBD1,TGCGCCAGCAGCCAAGTAGGCCGAGGGGGCGGAGGACAGGGGACAGATACGCAGTATTTT,CASSQVGRGGGGQGTDTQYF
TRBV2,10,few,TRBJ2-7,.,TGTGCCAGCCTGGGCTACGAGCAGTACTTC,CASLGYEQYF